The sequence of this T cell receptor beta chain was determined in a study of T-cell reconstitution after alpha-beta-depleted transplantation in children. Trimming removed 7 bases at V and 1 base at J, with 10 bases between. The CDR3 sequence is 13 residues long. Per germline, CDR1 MNHNS and CDR2 SASEGT. Unique molecular identifiers tagged the TCRbeta library. TCRdb ran MiXCR on the PCR reads and lists one entry per CDR3 protein. Of some 500,000 distinct CDR3 sequences in the sample, around 19% are singletons; the top ten hold 3% to 3.5%. The sequencing here drew on PBMCs from the stem cell graft donor, taken from the stem cell graft. The clonotype originates from a human donor who donated a stem cell graft to a child with acute lymphoblastic leukemia. The chain carries TRBV6-1 and TRBJ2-5; tentative D call: TRBD2 (6 bases). CDR3 loop: CASTRDSQETQYF. Here the CDR3 DNA reads TGTGCCAGCACCCGGGACTCCCAAGAGACCCAGTACTTC.